This T cell receptor (beta chain) was captured in a study of blood T cell repertoires in COVID-19. Across the study: Collection of acute and convalescent COVID-19 samples took place in the United States, Italy and Spain.

This clone was found once. In the original processing: Amplifying reference gene primers gave estimates of nucleated cell counts. Profiled with immunoSEQ multiplex PCR; TCRdb holds only in-frame clones, not every one. V, J and clone size reflect that table, while D and trimming were determined from the DNA. The repertoire includes some 90,000 clones, roughly 87% of them detected once, and less than 2.5% sits in the top ten. Germline V gives CDR1 DFQATT, CDR2 SNEGSKA (reference sequence). The CDR3 runs to 11 residues. V lost 5 bases and J 10 bases, leaving 12 bases between the germline ends. The rearrangement links TRBV20-1 to TRBJ2-1; a weak D match, TRBD1 (6 bases). This TCR was sampled from a man aged 45-65 years with acute or convalescent COVID-19. Sequenced: peripheral blood. CDR3 coding DNA: TGCAGTGCTCGTACAGGGTACGAGCAGTTCTTC. It specifies CSARTGYEQFF.